The rows below give T cell receptor beta chains drawn from one sample of a study of cytotoxic CD8 clonotypes in ibrutinib-treated CLL. Only in-frame clones appear in the TCRdb table, and some are missing; sequencing was by immunoSEQ multiplex PCR. The table lists about 200,000 clones, roughly 73% of them singletons, with about 10% in the top ten. The sample was PBMCs, taken after 12 months of ibrutinib treatment. These receptors were taken from a human donor with chronic lymphocytic leukemia. CDR3s include the opening cysteine and the closing phenylalanine or tryptophan. The D gene is left open where the match is weak. Part of the rows lack a size; the others show once, few, many or a class for expanded clones.

size: .; J: TRBJ2-1; V: TRBV4-1; D: TRBD2; DNA: TGCGCCAGCAGCCTCTACTCCGGGACTAGTTCTAATGAGCAGTTCTTC; CDR3: CASSLYSGTSSNEQFF
size: .; J: TRBJ2-3; V: TRBV25-1; D: .; DNA: TGTGCCAGCAGTGATGGATCACCCCTCCGTAGTGGCACAGATACGCAGTATTTT; CDR3: CASSDGSPLRSGTDTQYF
size: .; J: TRBJ1-3; V: TRBV2; D: .; DNA: TGTGCCAGCCGCAGAGACTCTGGAAACACCATATATTTT; CDR3: CASRRDSGNTIYF
size: .; J: TRBJ2-3; V: TRBV11-2; D: .; DNA: TGTGCCAGCAGTCCCGGCCAGCTTTCTTATACGCAGTATTTT; CDR3: CASSPGQLSYTQYF
size: .; J: TRBJ2-7; V: TRBV7-2; D: .; DNA: TGTGCCAGCAGCGTCAGACAGGGAGGTGGCGAGCAGTACTTC; CDR3: CASSVRQGGGEQYF
size: few; J: TRBJ2-1; V: TRBV11-2; D: .; DNA: TGTGCCAGCAGCTTCTTGGTCTCCTACAATGAGCAGTTCTTC; CDR3: CASSFLVSYNEQFF
size: medium-sized; J: TRBJ2-2; V: TRBV5-1; D: .; DNA: TGCGCCAGCAGCGCCTTGGGCGGAGGGGACGGCACCGGGGAGCTGTTTTTT; CDR3: CASSALGGGDGTGELFF
size: once; J: TRBJ1-1; V: TRBV5-1; D: .; DNA: TGCGCTTCCACGGACGGGGAAGACACTGAAGCTTTCTTT; CDR3: CASTDGEDTEAFF
size: .; J: TRBJ2-7; V: TRBV7-8; D: .; DNA: TGTGCCAGCAGCTACACAGGGTACGAGCAGTACTTC; CDR3: CASSYTGYEQYF
size: .; J: TRBJ2-2; V: TRBV9; D: .; DNA: TGTGCCAGCAGCTTAGGTGTCGAGGGCACCGGGGAGCTGTTTTTT; CDR3: CASSLGVEGTGELFF
size: few; J: TRBJ1-4; V: TRBV18; D: .; DNA: TGTGCCAGCTCCCCACGAGATGGGAGGGAAGGACTGTTTTTT; CDR3: CASSPRDGREGLFF
size: .; J: TRBJ1-1; V: TRBV19; D: .; DNA: TGTGCCAGTAAGGGGGATTACCCTGAAGCTTTCTTT; CDR3: CASKGDYPEAFF
size: few; J: TRBJ1-1; V: TRBV28; D: .; DNA: TGTGCCAGCAGTCTGGGCCCGGCCCTCACTGAAGCTTTCTTT; CDR3: CASSLGPALTEAFF
size: .; J: TRBJ2-3; V: TRBV5-2; D: .; DNA: TGTGCCAGCAGCTCCTCCGGGGGGGTCGCAGATACGCAGTATTTT; CDR3: CASSSSGGVADTQYF
size: few; J: TRBJ1-2; V: TRBV7-9; D: TRBD1; DNA: TGTGCCAGCAGCTTGGGACAGGGGAACTATGGCTACACCTTC; CDR3: CASSLGQGNYGYTF
size: .; J: TRBJ1-2; V: TRBV28; D: .; DNA: TGTGCCAGCAGTTTAGGGGCAGGAAGCTATGGCTACACCTTC; CDR3: CASSLGAGSYGYTF
size: .; J: TRBJ1-1; V: TRBV6-1; D: .; DNA: TGTGCCAGCTCCCTCTCGGGGGAAGGCAACACTGAAGCTTTCTTT; CDR3: CASSLSGEGNTEAFF
size: .; J: TRBJ2-7; V: TRBV10-3; D: .; DNA: TGTGCCATCAGTACCCTGCGGGGTAACTACGAGCAGTACTTC; CDR3: CAISTLRGNYEQYF
size: .; J: TRBJ1-2; V: TRBV6-4; D: .; DNA: TGTGCCAGCAGTGACTCCTTGGAGAGTTCCTATGGCTACACCTTC; CDR3: CASSDSLESSYGYTF
size: .; J: TRBJ2-1; V: TRBV5-1; D: TRBD2; DNA: TGCGCCAGCAGCCCCCTAATGCGGACTAGCGCATACAATGAGCAGTTCTTC; CDR3: CASSPLMRTSAYNEQFF
size: .; J: TRBJ1-4; V: TRBV27; D: TRBD1; DNA: TGTGCCAGCAGTAGAATTCGACAGGGGGCGAGGGAAAAACTGTTTTTT; CDR3: CASSRIRQGAREKLFF
size: .; J: TRBJ2-5; V: TRBV5-5; D: .; DNA: TGTGCCAGCAGTACCCTCCGGGACCTTCTAAAGACCCAGTACTTC; CDR3: CASSTLRDLLKTQYF
size: .; J: TRBJ2-4; V: TRBV6-1; D: .; DNA: TGTGCCAGCAGATGGGTGGGGGGAAACATTCAGTACTTC; CDR3: CASRWVGGNIQYF
size: .; J: TRBJ2-7; V: TRBV5-4; D: .; DNA: TGTGCCAGCAGCCCTCGCGGGCCAGGCCTGGGGGAGCAGTACTTC; CDR3: CASSPRGPGLGEQYF
size: .; J: TRBJ1-5; V: TRBV7-9; D: .; DNA: TGTGCCAGCAGCCCAGGGGAAGTAGGCAATCAGCCCCAGCATTTT; CDR3: CASSPGEVGNQPQHF
size: few; J: TRBJ1-1; V: TRBV11-2; D: .; DNA: TGTGCCAGCAGGTACGGGATGGACGGAACTGAAGCTTTCTTT; CDR3: CASRYGMDGTEAFF
size: few; J: TRBJ2-1; V: TRBV11-2; D: TRBD2; DNA: TGTGCCAGCAGCTTAGATCGGGGGGGACGAGAGCAGTTCTTC; CDR3: CASSLDRGGREQFF
size: .; J: TRBJ2-7; V: TRBV5-1; D: .; DNA: TGCGCCAGCAGCTTGACTTCAGGTCCGGGCAGCGAGCAGTACTTC; CDR3: CASSLTSGPGSEQYF
size: .; J: TRBJ2-2; V: TRBV4-1; D: TRBD2; DNA: TGCGCCAGCAGCCAAGACAGACTAGCGGGAGAAAGGAACACCGGGGAGCTGTTTTTT; CDR3: CASSQDRLAGERNTGELFF
size: few; J: TRBJ2-1; V: TRBV19; D: TRBD2; DNA: TGTGCCAGTCGACTAATGGGACTAGCGGTTGATGAGCAGTTCTTC; CDR3: CASRLMGLAVDEQFF
size: .; J: TRBJ2-7; V: TRBV5-1; D: TRBD1; DNA: TGCGCCAGCAGCCCCGGACAGGTTCTACTCTACGAGCAGTACTTC; CDR3: CASSPGQVLLYEQYF
size: .; J: TRBJ2-6; V: TRBV7-9; D: TRBD2; DNA: TGTGCCAGCAGCTTGACTAGCGGGGGATTCTCTGGGGCCAACGTCCTGACTTTC; CDR3: CASSLTSGGFSGANVLTF
size: once; J: TRBJ2-1; V: TRBV6-5; D: .; DNA: TGTGCCAGCAGTTACTCGATGTGGAATGAGCAGTTCTTC; CDR3: CASSYSMWNEQFF
size: .; J: TRBJ1-3; V: TRBV6-5; D: .; DNA: TGTGCCAGCAGTTACTCGCCCGGGGATGGAAACACCATATATTTT; CDR3: CASSYSPGDGNTIYF
size: .; J: TRBJ2-5; V: TRBV27; D: TRBD1; DNA: TGTGCCAGCAGCACAGGGGGAGAGACCCAGTACTTC; CDR3: CASSTGGETQYF
size: .; J: TRBJ2-1; V: TRBV19; D: TRBD2; DNA: TGTGCCAGTAGTGAAACCGGGACTAGGCGTCGCAATGAGCAGTTCTTC; CDR3: CASSETGTRRRNEQFF
size: .; J: TRBJ2-5; V: TRBV13; D: .; DNA: TGTGCCAGCAGCTCCATCCGGGACAACCAAGAGACCCAGTACTTC; CDR3: CASSSIRDNQETQYF
size: .; J: TRBJ2-1; V: TRBV5-1; D: .; DNA: TGCGCCAGCAGCCCCAGGGGCGAATACAATGAGCAGTTCTTC; CDR3: CASSPRGEYNEQFF
size: once; J: TRBJ2-5; V: TRBV29-1; D: .; DNA: TGCAGCGTTGACAGGGGAAGGGAGACCCAGTACTTC; CDR3: CSVDRGRETQYF
size: few; J: TRBJ1-2; V: TRBV7-9; D: .; DNA: TGTGCCAGCAGCCCCTCTGACCGAGTGGGCTATGGCTACACCTTC; CDR3: CASSPSDRVGYGYTF
size: .; J: TRBJ1-5; V: TRBV5-6; D: TRBD1; DNA: TGTGCCAGCAGCTTGGTCAGGGGGCTTTTGAGCAATCAGCCCCAGCATTTT; CDR3: CASSLVRGLLSNQPQHF
size: .; J: TRBJ2-6; V: TRBV5-6; D: TRBD1; DNA: TGTGCCAGCAGCTTGGTGGACAGGGGTGTTGGGGCCAACGTCCTGACTTTC; CDR3: CASSLVDRGVGANVLTF
size: once; J: TRBJ1-2; V: TRBV27; D: TRBD1; DNA: TGTGCCAGCAGTTCGCGGACAGGGAGAGAGTATGGCTACACCTTC; CDR3: CASSSRTGREYGYTF
size: .; J: TRBJ1-3; V: TRBV6-5; D: TRBD1; DNA: TGTGCCAGCAGTTACTCGACAGGGGGCCGTTACACCATATATTTT; CDR3: CASSYSTGGRYTIYF
size: .; J: TRBJ1-5; V: TRBV7-8; D: TRBD1; DNA: TGTGCCAGCAGCTTAGGACAGGGCCGCCATCAGCCCCAGCATTTT; CDR3: CASSLGQGRHQPQHF